The T cell receptor beta chain under discussion was sequenced for a study of blood T cell repertoires in COVID-19 (dated by TCRdb to 2019 to 2021). Study-level background: The collaborator samples originated in the United States, Italy and Spain and spanned the acute and convalescent phases of COVID-19. The repertoires were released in a freely available public database meant as a resource for research on the immune response to SARS-CoV-2. Samples were obtained from the ongoing ImmuneRACE study (first 160 participants) and from about 1,300 subjects provided by 6 global collaborators. The prospective study material was composed of cDNA or gDNA derived from T cells, B-cell-depleted T cells, or PBMCs. Subjects who had been exposed to COVID-19, were actively infected with it, or had recovered from it provided the deeply sampled blood TCRbeta repertoires that made up the dataset. Where available, HLA class I and class II types were obtained from metadata supplied by the sample provider rather than from assay-based typing. A de-identified subject ID, COVID-19 status, age in years and sex were almost always included in the sample metadata. Overall study results and their limits: How much clinical and demographic metadata was included differed by source and by participant, and the metadata was provided uncurated.

TCRbeta CDR3 regions were amplified from genomic DNA using the immunoSEQ Assay, a bias-controlled multiplex PCR. From the authors' description of their analysis: Nucleated cell counts per sample were estimated from amplification of reference gene primers within the assay. To quantify the absolute abundance of each unique TCRbeta CDR3 rearrangement, sequence reads were collapsed and filtered. Productive Simpson clonality was computed per sample as the square root of Simpson's diversity index over productive rearrangements. Held by TCRdb, this immuneACCESS table contains in-frame sequences only and omits some clones. Under half of the omission traces to an unresolved V gene where checked; the cause of the rest is unknown. That table furnishes V, J and clone size, whereas the DNA furnished D and trimming. This sample comprises about 130,000 clones, about 89% of them detected only once. The ten largest clones take up about 3.6% of the sample.

The cysteine opens and the phenylalanine closes a CDR3 of 15 amino acids. The sequence is cut down to CDR3 DNA, 45 bases in frame from base 1. The V and J ends are trimmed by 0 bases and 1 base, leaving 8 bases between them. Reading the germline V gene (reference sequence) gives CDR1 SGHNT and CDR2 YYREEE. Each collaborating institution followed its own protocols to collect whole blood in K2EDTA tubes. For TCRbeta analysis, collaborators shipped samples as frozen whole blood, isolated PBMCs, or DNA extracted from either of those sample types. In regard to this clone: It has no known antigen specificity. No base quality values were provided; no much bigger clone lies one nucleotide off.

Recombination connected TRBV5-4 to TRBJ2-1; no D gene can be assigned with confidence. This TCR derives from a woman in her sixties or seventies with acute or convalescent COVID-19. The sequencing input was peripheral blood. CDR3 protein: CASSLVAGSYNEQFF. In nucleotides, the sequence is TGTGCCAGCAGCTTGGTGGCAGGTTCCTACAATGAGCAGTTCTTC.